This T cell receptor beta chain was documented in a study of T-cell reconstitution after alpha-beta-depleted transplantation in children. This clonotype showed up just a few times. As it was prepared, the TCRbeta library received unique molecular identifiers. TCRdb re-called the PCR reads with MiXCR, one entry per CDR3 protein. Of 350,000 to 450,000 distinct CDR3 sequences in the sample, around 20% are singletons; the top ten hold around 4%. The CDR3 is 15 residues long. V lost 2 bases to trimming and J lost 2 bases; unmatched junction nucleotides: 5. Germline-derived CDR1 and CDR2 are DFQATT and SNEGSKA (reference sequence).

Sequenced here: PBMCs from the stem cell graft donor, sampled from the stem cell graft. V and J are TRBV20-1 and TRBJ2-5; 10 bases are a match to TRBD1. The sequence was obtained from a human donor who donated a stem cell graft to a child with acute myeloid leukemia. The CDR3 DNA follows: TGCAGTGCTAGAACCGACAGGGGGCTACAAGAGACCCAGTACTTC. The encoded protein is CSARTDRGLQETQYF.